Listed here are 31 T cell receptor beta chains from one sample, sequenced in a study of blood T cell repertoires in COVID-19. The assay was immunoSEQ multiplex PCR, and TCRdb's table has in-frame clones only and misses some. The table includes 150,000 to 200,000 clones, around 80% detected once. Sequencing used PBMCs or T cells enriched from blood (not recorded which). The receptors here all came from a man between 60 and 70 years old who had been exposed to COVID-19.

This chain uses TRBV28 with TRBJ2-1; 13 nucleotides align to TRBD2. The junction had 6 bases not matched to a gene; V was cut back by 6 bases and J by 7 bases. The germline gives CDR1 MDHEN, CDR2 SYDVKM. The CDR3 contains 15 residues. In DNA, the CDR3 is TGTGCCAGCAGCTTGGTGGGACTAGCGGGAAATGAGCAGTTCTTC. Translating it yields CASSLVGLAGNEQFF. The variable domain in full, with the rest retrieved from reference TRBV28 and TRBJ2-1, is DVKVTQSSRYLVKRTGEKVFLECVQDMDHENMFWYRQDPGLGLRLIYFSYDVKMKEKGDIPEGYSVSREKKERFSLILESASTNQTSMYLCASSLVGLAGNEQFFGPGTRLTVL.

This chain connects TRBV7-9 to TRBJ1-4, with TRBD1 matching over 10 bases. This CDR3 is built from 14 residues. The V gene's germline CDR1 is SEHNR and CDR2 FQNEAQ (reference sequence). V shed 5 bases, J shed 8 bases, and the junction held 5 bases outside the gene matches. The CDR3 here is CASSRDRGNEKLFF. Here the CDR3 DNA reads TGTGCCAGCAGCAGGGACAGGGGCAACGAAAAACTGTTTTTT. The variable domain in full, completed from reference TRBV7-9 and TRBJ1-4, reads DTGVSQNPRHKITKRGQNVTFRCDPISEHNRLYWYRQTLGQGPEFLTYFQNEAQLEKSRLLSDRFSAERPKGSFSTLEIQRTEQGDSAMYLCASSRDRGNEKLFFGSGTQLSVL.

This chain connects TRBV7-9 to TRBJ2-7; maybe TRBD2 (5 bases). CDR1 and CDR2 from the germline V gene are SEHNR and FQNEAQ (reference sequence). The CDR3 runs 14 residues. The V end was cut by 4 bases, the J end by 0 bases, with 10 bases between. CDR3 coding DNA: TGTGCCAGCAGCTCGGACGGAGGCTCCTACGAGCAGTACTTC. It codes for CASSSDGGSYEQYF. The full variable domain, in which reference TRBV7-9 and TRBJ2-7 provide the parts outside the CDR3, is DTGVSQNPRHKITKRGQNVTFRCDPISEHNRLYWYRQTLGQGPEFLTYFQNEAQLEKSRLLSDRFSAERPKGSFSTLEIQRTEQGDSAMYLCASSSDGGSYEQYFGPGTRLTVT.

Of note for this clone: Relative to the germline gene, one junction end is altered; a read error may explain this. V usage is TRBV5-1 and J usage is TRBJ2-7; 7 nucleotides align to TRBD1. The CDR3 is made up of 14 amino acids. CDR1 and CDR2 (germline): SGHRS, YFSETQ. The CDR3 coding sequence is TGCGCCAGCAGCTTGGGACAGGGCTCCCACGAGCAGTACTTC. Its protein product is CASSLGQGSHEQYF.

For the CDR3, the DNA is TGTGCCAGCATTTGGACAGGGGGGGATACTGAAGCTTTCTTT. This codes for CASIWTGGDTEAFF. The V gene is TRBV2, the J gene TRBJ1-1, with TRBD1 matching over 10 bases. Trimming took 7 bases from V and 5 from J; bases not matched to a gene: 7. CDR1 is SNHLY and CDR2 is FYNNEI in the germline V gene. The CDR3 is made up of 14 amino acids. The full variable domain, its missing parts supplied by reference TRBV2 and TRBJ1-1, is EPEVTQTPSHQVTQMGQEVILRCVPISNHLYFYWYRQILGQKVEFLVSFYNNEISEKSEIFDDQFSVERPDGSNFTLKIRSTKLEDSAMYFCASIWTGGDTEAFFGQGTRLTVV.

J is TRBJ1-6 and V is TRBV5-1, with 7 bases matching TRBD1. The germline CDR1 and CDR2 sequences are SGHRS and YFSETQ. The CDR3 has 17 amino acids. J was trimmed by 7 bases and V by 0 bases; bases with no gene match: 10. CDR3 nucleotides: TGCGCCAGCAGCTTGGCCCCCTGGACAGGTTCAAATTCACCCCTCCACTTT. Its translation: CASSLAPWTGSNSPLHF.

The chain combines TRBV19 with TRBJ2-7, with a weak D call TRBD1 (5 bases). Germline lookup yields CDR1 LNHDA and CDR2 SQIVND (reference sequence). The CDR3 runs to 14 residues. V lost 7 bases, J lost 0 bases, and 13 bases lay in between. For the CDR3, the DNA is TGTGCCAGTAATCGACAGATTAGCTCCTACGAGCAGTACTTC. Residues: CASNRQISSYEQYF. The whole variable domain, remainder taken from reference TRBV19 and TRBJ2-7, is DGGITQSPKYLFRKEGQNVTLSCEQNLNHDAMYWYRQDPGQGLRLIYYSQIVNDFQKGDIAEGYSVSREKKESFPLTVTSAQKNPTAFYLCASNRQISSYEQYFGPGTRLTVT.

This clone was seen ten or more times. In nucleotides, the CDR3 is TGCGCCAGCAGCTTGGCGGGGACAGGGGTAAACGAGCAGTACTTC. Amino acids: CASSLAGTGVNEQYF. The chain recombines TRBV5-1 with TRBJ2-7; the match to TRBD1 covers 10 bases. Trimming removed 0 bases from V and 5 bases from J; junction bases left unmatched: 5. This CDR3 contains 15 residues. In germline, CDR1 is SGHRS, CDR2 YFSETQ.

This rearrangement joins TRBV6-1 to TRBJ1-1, with D maybe TRBD1 (5 bases). Looked up from germline, CDR1 is MNHNS and CDR2 is SASEGT. The CDR3 length is 14 residues. Trimming shortened V by 0 bases and J by 4 bases, and 9 bases separated the two germline ends. This chain's CDR3 is CASSEAGGGTEAFF. DNA of the CDR3: TGTGCCAGCAGTGAAGCAGGCGGGGGCACTGAAGCTTTCTTT.

This clone was seen a handful of times. This chain connects TRBV28 to TRBJ2-5, with 14 bases aligning to TRBD2. V shed 5 bases, J shed 5 bases, and the junction held 4 bases outside the gene matches. The CDR3 loop spans 15 amino acids. Germline V gene data show CDR1 as MDHEN and CDR2 as SYDVKM. In nucleotides, the CDR3 is TGTGCCAGCAGTGGACTAGCGGGAGGTTATGAGACCCAGTACTTC. Protein product: CASSGLAGGYETQYF.

For the CDR3, the DNA is TGTGCCAGCAGCCTCTGGACAGGGGGCGGCGACGAGCAGTACTTC. Translation: CASSLWTGGGDEQYF. J is TRBJ2-7 and V is TRBV3-1 (or the pseudogene TRBV3-2); 11 bases line up with TRBD1. J gave up 5 bases and V 4 bases, and 7 bases lay outside the gene matches. Germline V gives CDR1 LGHDT, CDR2 YNNKEL (reference sequence). CDR3 length: 15 amino acids.

A few counts support this clone. The chain recombines TRBV11-3 with TRBJ1-3; unclear D gene. V gave up 3 bases and J gave up 5 bases, with 2 bases separating them. Germline assignment: CDR1 SGHNT and CDR2 YENEEA. CDR3 size: 11 residues. The CDR3 DNA reads as TGTGCCAGCAGCTTTAGAAACACCATATATTTT. Amino acid sequence: CASSFRNTIYF.

This chain joins TRBV6-5 and TRBJ2-1; tentatively, D is TRBD1 (6 bases). V gave up 6 bases and J gave up 7 bases, with 19 bases separating them. Germline-derived CDR1 and CDR2 are MNHEY and SVGAGI. The CDR3 sequence is 15 residues long. The DNA for the CDR3 is TGTGCCAGCAGATCACACAGGGATCACCTGAATGAGCAGTTCTTC. Translating gives CASRSHRDHLNEQFF.

The J gene is TRBJ1-4, the V gene TRBV28; tentative D call: TRBD1 (6 bases). The germline CDR1 and CDR2 sequences are MDHEN and SYDVKM. Trimming took off 1 base at V and 7 bases at J, with 13 bases between the two ends. The CDR3 runs 15 residues. As DNA, the CDR3 is TGTGCCAGCAGTTTATCTGGGACAAGCAGTGAAAAACTGTTTTTT. It is translated as CASSLSGTSSEKLFF.

This chain links TRBV7-3 with TRBJ2-1; tentative D call: TRBD2 (6 bases). This CDR3 region has 14 residues. Trimming removed 6 bases from V and 7 bases from J, with 16 bases in between. Per the germline V gene, CDR1 is SGHTA and CDR2 is FQGTGA. Here the CDR3 reads CASRGAAGWNEQFF. The CDR3 DNA sequence: TGTGCCAGCAGGGGAGCGGCGGGATGGAATGAGCAGTTCTTC.

The chain uses TRBV2 and TRBJ2-1; 10 bases agree with TRBD2. Germline values: CDR1 SNHLY, CDR2 FYNNEI. Trimming cost V 6 bases and J 4 bases; bases outside gene matches: 21. The CDR3 runs 20 residues. CDR3 nucleotide sequence: TGTGCCAGCAGGCAGTTCGGGGGAGCGGGAGGGCCAGCGAGTTACAATGAGCAGTTCTTC. Translation: CASRQFGGAGGPASYNEQFF.

The chain joins TRBV12-3 or TRBV12-4 to TRBJ2-1; no clear D. V lost 7 bases and J 8 bases, leaving 12 bases between the germline ends. The CDR3 loop spans 12 amino acids. This chain's CDR3 is CASTATRDEQFF. In DNA, the CDR3 is TGTGCCAGCACCGCCACCCGGGATGAGCAGTTCTTC.

This clone showed up just a few times. This CDR3 reads CASSPGGQAPLHF. As DNA, the CDR3 is TGTGCCAGCAGCCCCGGGGGGCAGGCACCCCTCCACTTT. V gene TRBV7-9 combines with J gene TRBJ1-6, with a tentative D call TRBD1 (6 bases). CDR1 SEHNR and CDR2 FQNEAQ come from the germline V gene (reference sequence). This CDR3 is built from 13 residues. V gave up 5 bases and J gave up 11 bases, with 13 bases separating them.

V usage is TRBV5-1 and J usage is TRBJ1-6, with 10 bases fitting TRBD1. From germline, CDR1 is SGHRS and CDR2 YFSETQ. J lost 10 bases, V lost 0 bases, and 4 bases had no gene match. This CDR3 has 15 residues. The CDR3 region is CASSLAGTGDSPLHF. The CDR3 DNA is TGCGCCAGCAGCTTGGCCGGGACAGGGGACTCACCCCTCCACTTT.

The chain employs TRBV9 and TRBJ2-2; 9 bases fit TRBD1. This CDR3 region has 16 residues. Germline V CDR1 and CDR2: SGDLS, YYNGEE. V lost 4 bases and J lost 0; bases outside the gene matches: 4. CDR3 DNA: TGTGCCAGCAGCCCGTGGGACAGGGCGAACACCGGGGAGCTGTTTTTT. Translated: CASSPWDRANTGELFF.

This clone turned up a few times. This chain uses TRBV2 with TRBJ1-2; D is undetermined. This CDR3 contains 13 residues. Germline V CDR1 and CDR2: SNHLY, FYNNEI. The V end lost 1 base, the J end lost 8 bases, and 11 bases lay between the germline ends. In DNA form, the CDR3 reads TGTGCCAGCAGTGAAGAAGAGGGATACGGCTACACCTTC. It codes for CASSEEEGYGYTF.

The chain recombines TRBV7-8 with TRBJ2-7, with unresolved D. V lost 2 bases, J lost 3 bases, and 14 bases lay in between. The CDR3 consists of 15 residues. Germline values: CDR1 SGHVS, CDR2 FQNEAQ. The CDR3 DNA is TGTGCCAGCAGCTTAACTGATTCCGGTATCTACGAGCAGTACTTC. This translates into CASSLTDSGIYEQYF.

This clone was observed once. The chain joins TRBV28 to TRBJ1-1; D remains ambiguous. Germline assignment: CDR1 MDHEN and CDR2 SYDVKM. The length of the CDR3 is 18 residues. V gave up 4 bases and J gave up 0 bases, with 21 bases separating them. The DNA for the CDR3 is TGTGCCAGCAGTTCCTCACGCCTTGCGGGGTATGTGAACACTGAAGCTTTCTTT. Protein product: CASSSSRLAGYVNTEAFF.

The chain uses TRBV5-4 and TRBJ1-1; 9 bases map to TRBD1. Germline values: CDR1 SGHNT, CDR2 YYREEE (reference sequence). The CDR3 contains 14 residues. J lost 4 bases, V lost 5 bases, and 6 bases had no gene match. For the CDR3, the DNA is TGTGCCAGCAGTAGACAGGGGGAGGGCACTGAAGCTTTCTTT. Protein product: CASSRQGEGTEAFF.

The V and J genes are TRBV7-9 and TRBJ2-1, with D tentatively TRBD2 (6 bases). Trimming shortened V by 5 bases and J by 6 bases, and 11 bases separated the two germline ends. Germline V gene lookup returns CDR1 SEHNR and CDR2 FQNEAQ (reference sequence). The CDR3 consists of 13 residues. In nucleotides, the CDR3 is TGTGCCAGCAGCCAGACTAGAGCCAATGAGCAGTTCTTC. The encoded protein is CASSQTRANEQFF.

V gene TRBV2 combines with J gene TRBJ1-6; D remains unclear. Trimming left V 2 bases short and J 8 bases short, with 13 bases between. CDR3 size: 15 residues. Germline V gives CDR1 SNHLY, CDR2 FYNNEI. CDR3 loop: CASSELVQSHSPLHF. The CDR3 bases are TGTGCCAGCAGTGAATTAGTACAGTCCCATTCACCCCTCCACTTT.

For this clone: A junction end diverges from the germline sequence, so it may reflect a read error. This chain links TRBV11-3 with TRBJ2-7; possibly TRBD1 for D (5 bases). Germline assignment: CDR1 SGHNT and CDR2 YENEEA. This CDR3 has 16 residues. The CDR3 region has the DNA TGTGCCAGCACCTTAGGATCACAGGCAAGCTCCTACGAGCAGTACTTC. Protein: CASTLGSQASSYEQYF.

CDR3 nucleotide sequence: TGTGCCAGCAGCTCTCTTCCGGGACAGGGCACCGGGGAGCTGTTTTTT. It is translated as CASSSLPGQGTGELFF. J is TRBJ2-2 and V is TRBV5-5, with 9 bases identical to TRBD1. The length of the CDR3 is 16 residues. The V gene's germline CDR1 is SGHKS and CDR2 YYEKEE (reference sequence). The trim removed 3 bases at V and 4 bases at J, leaving 7 bases unmatched.

The chain recombines TRBV19 with TRBJ1-2; D is possibly TRBD1 (5 bases). The V gene's germline CDR1 is LNHDA and CDR2 SQIVND (reference sequence). The CDR3 extends over 13 amino acids. Trimming left V 5 bases short and J 2 bases short, with 9 bases between. CDR3 bases: TGTGCCAGTAGTGCGACAGCGAACTATGGCTACACCTTC. Protein sequence: CASSATANYGYTF. The whole variable domain, filled in from reference TRBV19 and TRBJ1-2, reads DGGITQSPKYLFRKEGQNVTLSCEQNLNHDAMYWYRQDPGQGLRLIYYSQIVNDFQKGDIAEGYSVSREKKESFPLTVTSAQKNPTAFYLCASSATANYGYTFGSGTRLTVV.

The genes are TRBV7-9 and TRBJ1-4; 10 positions match TRBD1. This CDR3 has 15 amino acids. The J segment lost 6 bases and the V segment lost 1 base, leaving 2 bases of the junction unmatched. Germline assignment: CDR1 SEHNR and CDR2 FQNEAQ (reference sequence). The DNA for the CDR3 is TGTGCCAGCAGCTTAGAGGGGACAGGGGATGAAAAACTGTTTTTT. This gives the protein CASSLEGTGDEKLFF.

The chain uses TRBV24-1 and TRBJ1-5; tentatively, D is TRBD1 (6 bases). The germline CDR1 and CDR2 sequences are KGHDR and SFDVKD. V lost 8 bases and J lost 0, with 7 bases in between. The CDR3 covers 13 residues. The CDR3 loop is CATNRDSNQPQHF. For the CDR3, the DNA is TGTGCCACCAACAGGGATAGCAATCAGCCCCAGCATTTT.